These 29 T cell receptor beta chains share one sample of origin, sequenced in a study of T cells in Graves' hyperthyroidism and ophthalmopathy. RNA transcripts served as the template for amplifying TCR beta CDR3 regions. Carried out on the TCR CDR3, a first-round RT-PCR used the HTBI primer set. TCRdb processed the multiplex PCR reads anew with MiXCR; each CDR3 protein has one entry. This table has 500,000 to 750,000 distinct CDR3 sequences, approximately 15% appearing once. Sequencing input: blood. Receptors were obtained from a woman between 18 and 29 years old with Graves' ophthalmopathy.

Ten or more counts support this clonotype. The chain carries TRBV2 and TRBJ1-6; 7 nucleotides align to TRBD1. This CDR3 has 15 residues. Germline trimming cut 6 bases from V and 10 bases from J; bases unmatched to any gene: 12. Germline lookup yields CDR1 SNHLY and CDR2 FYNNEI. CDR3 loop: CASRDRAKRKSPLHF. The CDR3 DNA reads as TGTGCCAGCAGAGACAGGGCAAAAAGGAAATCACCCCTCCACTTT.

The chain employs TRBV9 and TRBJ2-3; 8 positions agree with TRBD2. V lost 1 base and J lost 6; bases outside the gene matches: 4. CDR3 length: 14 residues. Germline loops: CDR1 SGDLS, CDR2 YYNGEE. DNA for the CDR3: TGTGCCAGCAGCGTAAAGCGGGAGTACGATACGCAGTATTTT. As protein: CASSVKREYDTQYF.

This clonotype was counted at least ten times. The chain has TRBV5-1 and TRBJ1-5; D might be TRBD1 (5 bases). CDR1 is SGHRS and CDR2 is YFSETQ in the germline V gene. The CDR3 runs to 16 residues. Deletions cut 0 bases from V and 2 bases from J, with 12 bases between. The CDR3: CASSLGGALGNQPQHF. In nucleotides, the CDR3 is TGCGCCAGCAGCTTGGGAGGGGCCCTCGGCAATCAGCCCCAGCATTTT. The whole variable domain, remainder taken from reference TRBV5-1 and TRBJ1-5, is KAGVTQTPRYLIKTRGQQVTLSCSPISGHRSVSWYQQTPGQGLQFLFEYFSETQRNKGNFPGRFSGRQFSNSRSEMNVSTLELGDSALYLCASSLGGALGNQPQHFGDGTRLSIL.

This clonotype occurred many times. This sequence joins TRBV2 and TRBJ1-2; the D gene is possibly TRBD1 (5 bases). Looked up from germline, CDR1 is SNHLY and CDR2 is FYNNEI. The length of the CDR3 is 14 residues. V lost 7 bases to trimming and J lost 7 bases, with 19 bases between them. The CDR3: CASNPVGPGGGYTF. The CDR3, as DNA: TGTGCCAGCAACCCGGTGGGACCCGGGGGTGGCTACACCTTC.

The CDR3 loop reads CASSLGTSGRAQQYF. In nucleotides, the CDR3 is TGTGCCAGCAGTTTAGGGACTAGCGGGAGGGCCCAGCAGTACTTC. This sequence joins TRBV27 and TRBJ2-7; the match to TRBD2 covers 16 bases. CDR1 is MNHEY, CDR2 SMNVEV, per germline (reference sequence). The CDR3 has 15 residues. Trimming removed 2 bases from V and 8 bases from J; junction bases left unmatched: 3.

This clonotype was seen a handful of times. One end of the junction is discordant with germline, which a read error may explain. The chain uses TRBV24-1 and TRBJ2-7; TRBD1 is a possible D gene (5 bases). The CDR3 has 12 amino acids. From germline, CDR1 is KGHDR and CDR2 SFDVKD. The DNA for the CDR3 is TGTGCCACCAGTGATTTGCTGGACACCCAACACTTC. It is translated as CATSDLLDTQHF.

This clonotype appeared many times. The chain joins TRBV29-1 to TRBJ2-5; a weak D match, TRBD1 (8 bases). The CDR3 consists of 13 residues. Trimming stripped 7 bases from V and 2 bases from J, with 14 bases between. Germline CDR1 SQVTM, CDR2 ANQGSEA. In nucleotides, the CDR3 is TGCAGCGGAAACAGGGGGGGGCAAGAGACCCAGTACTTC. This encodes CSGNRGGQETQYF.

Ten or more counts support this clonotype. The CDR3 sequence: CASWGGMPDTQYF. The CDR3, as DNA: TGTGCCAGCTGGGGTGGGATGCCAGATACGCAGTATTTT. The rearrangement joins TRBV2 to TRBJ2-3; D is undetermined. Germline-derived CDR1 and CDR2 are SNHLY and FYNNEI. The CDR3 is 13 residues long. With 8 bases removed from V and 4 bases from J, the gap between germline ends came to 13 bases.

In this sample, this clonotype turned up many times. The gene calls are TRBV10-3 and TRBJ2-5; TRBD2 agrees at 10 bases. In germline, CDR1 is ENHRY, CDR2 SYGVKD. The CDR3 length is 14 residues. The J segment lost 13 bases and the V segment lost 0 bases, leaving 8 bases of the junction unmatched. In nucleotides, the CDR3 is TGTGCCATCAGTGAGTCCGGACTAGCGGCCTTTGGGTACTTC. It yields the protein CAISESGLAAFGYF.

This clonotype was seen repeatedly, ten times or more. V usage is TRBV12-3 or TRBV12-4 and J usage is TRBJ2-5; TRBD2 matches at 12 bases. V was clipped by 4 bases and J by 4 bases; unmatched bases: 4. This CDR3 spans 15 amino acids. The CDR3 is CASSYSGLAGETQYF. In DNA, the CDR3 is TGTGCCAGCAGTTACTCGGGACTAGCGGGAGAGACCCAGTACTTC.

The chain has TRBV27 and TRBJ2-3, with 7 bases aligning to TRBD1. Germline loops: CDR1 MNHEY, CDR2 SMNVEV (reference sequence). The CDR3 consists of 15 residues. Trimming removed 3 bases from V and 2 bases from J; junction bases left unmatched: 5. The DNA of the CDR3 is TGTGCCAGCAGTTTGGGACAGAGGACCACAGATACGCAGTATTTT. It translates to CASSLGQRTTDTQYF.

The chain has TRBV5-1 and TRBJ2-7, with D possibly TRBD1 on 6 matching bases. Trimming took 4 bases from V and 9 from J, leaving 11 bases between them. The CDR3 consists of 11 residues. The germline CDR1 and CDR2 sequences are SGHRS and YFSETQ. This CDR3 is CASSVAGAQYF. DNA for the CDR3: TGCGCCAGCAGCGTGGCAGGGGCGCAGTACTTC.

The table lists this clonotype with many counts. The chain uses TRBV2 and TRBJ1-3; D possibly corresponds to TRBD1 (6 bases). The germline CDR1 and CDR2 sequences are SNHLY and FYNNEI. The ends were cut back, 5 bases at V and 9 bases at J, with 17 bases in the middle. CDR3 size: 14 residues. The CDR3 bases are TGTGCCAGCAGTTCCGCAGGGGTCGACGGCACCATATATTTT. Protein: CASSSAGVDGTIYF.

This clonotype was observed many times. J is TRBJ2-2 and V is TRBV7-3, with no clear D. The germline V gene encodes CDR1 SGHTA and CDR2 FQGTGA. This CDR3 has 12 residues. Trimming pared 1 base from V and 7 bases from J, leaving 4 bases between. CDR3 region: CASSLMGGELFF. CDR3 DNA: TGTGCCAGCAGCTTAATGGGCGGGGAGCTGTTTTTT.

This clonotype was recorded many times. V gene TRBV12-3 or TRBV12-4 combines with J gene TRBJ2-3, with D tentatively TRBD1 (6 bases). V lost 7 bases, J lost 5 bases, and 10 bases lay in between. CDR3 size: 12 residues. The CDR3, as DNA: TGTGCCAGCACCCAAGGGGGAGATACGCAGTATTTT. Its protein product is CASTQGGDTQYF.

Worth noting for this clonotype: The junction shows a germline mismatch at one end, possibly a read error. This chain uses TRBV13 with TRBJ1-2; a possible D gene is TRBD1 (5 bases). The germline V gene has CDR1 PRHDT and CDR2 FYEKMQ (reference sequence). The CDR3 consists of 14 residues. In DNA form, the CDR3 reads TGTGCCAGCAGTAAATCCTCAGGGCTCGCCGGCTGCACCTTC. Translation gives CASSKSSGLAGCTF. Based on the CDR3 plus reference TRBV13 and TRBJ1-2, the full variable domain is AAGVIQSPRHLIKEKRETATLKCYPIPRHDTVYWYQQGPGQDPQFLISFYEKMQSDKGSIPDRFSAQQFSDYHSELNMSSLELGDSALYFCASSKSSGLAGCTFGSGTRLTVV.

This clonotype appeared many times. The V gene is TRBV28, the J gene TRBJ2-3; TRBD1 aligns across 8 bases. The CDR3 totals 15 residues. CDR1 is MDHEN, CDR2 SYDVKM, per germline. With 6 bases clipped from V and 1 base from J, the junction kept 6 bases outside the gene matches. The CDR3 region is CASRSGTGGTDTQYF. The CDR3 DNA is TGTGCCAGCAGGTCCGGGACAGGCGGCACAGATACGCAGTATTTT.

The chain is built from TRBV4-3 and TRBJ2-7; D possibly matches TRBD1 or TRBD2 (5 bases each). CDR1 is LGHNA, CDR2 YSLEER, per germline. Trimming removed 4 bases from V and 2 bases from J, with 15 bases in between. The CDR3 consists of 15 residues. CDR3: CASSPGTSQPYEQYF. The CDR3 nucleotides are TGCGCCAGCAGCCCCGGGACGTCCCAGCCCTACGAGCAGTACTTC.

Many counts were recorded for this clonotype. The J gene is TRBJ2-7, the V gene TRBV7-8; TRBD1 is a possible D gene (5 bases). Trimming left V 2 bases short and J 2 bases short, with 10 bases between. The V gene's germline CDR1 is SGHVS and CDR2 FQNEAQ. The CDR3 is 14 amino acids. For the CDR3, the DNA is TGTGCCAGCAGCTTACGCTCAGGGCCCTACGAGCAGTACTTC. Translated: CASSLRSGPYEQYF. The whole variable domain, remainder taken from reference TRBV7-8 and TRBJ2-7, is GAGVSQSPRYKVAKRGQDVALRCDPISGHVSLFWYQQALGQGPEFLTYFQNEAQLDKSGLPSDRFFAERPEGSVSTLKIQRTQQEDSAVYLCASSLRSGPYEQYFGPGTRLTVT.

This clonotype was detected a few times. The chain has TRBV4-3 and TRBJ2-1; no reliable D call. CDR3 size: 15 residues. With 1 base removed from V and 7 bases from J, the gap between germline ends came to 14 bases. From germline, CDR1 is LGHNA and CDR2 YSLEER. CDR3 region: CASSQVYMVANEQFF. CDR3 nucleotide sequence: TGCGCCAGCAGCCAAGTTTATATGGTGGCGAATGAGCAGTTCTTC.

J is TRBJ2-3 and V is TRBV9, with 10 positions matching TRBD2. The CDR3 loop spans 16 amino acids. V lost 4 bases to trimming and J lost 5 bases; unmatched junction nucleotides: 10. Germline V lookup: CDR1 SGDLS, CDR2 YYNGEE. The CDR3 region has the DNA TGTGCCAGCAGCCCAGATAGCGGGGGGCTAGGAGATACGCAGTATTTT. This encodes CASSPDSGGLGDTQYF. The full variable domain, rest sourced from reference TRBV9 and TRBJ2-3, is DSGVTQTPKHLITATGQRVTLRCSPRSGDLSVYWYQQSLDQGLQFLIQYYNGEERAKGNILERFSAQQFPDLHSELNLSSLELGDSALYFCASSPDSGGLGDTQYFGPGTRLTVL.

At least ten counts were recorded for this clonotype. This chain connects TRBV7-9 to TRBJ2-7; TRBD1 might be the D (5 bases). The length of the CDR3 is 14 residues. Germline lookup yields CDR1 SEHNR and CDR2 FQNEAQ (reference sequence). Trimming pared 1 base from V and 1 base from J, leaving 8 bases between. CDR3 nucleotide sequence: TGTGCCAGCAGCTTAGGGGGCTTTTCCTACGAGCAGTACTTC. Translation gives CASSLGGFSYEQYF.

Ten or more counts support this clonotype. This chain uses TRBV4-1 with TRBJ2-7, with D maybe TRBD2 (6 bases). In germline, CDR1 is MGHRA, CDR2 YSYEKL. CDR3 length equals 15 residues. V lost 0 bases, J lost 2 bases, and 11 bases lay in between. In DNA form, the CDR3 reads TGCGCCAGCAGCCAAGAGTTCAGACTAGCCTACGAGCAGTACTTC. Its translation is CASSQEFRLAYEQYF.

This clonotype was seen only a few times. The chain has TRBV4-1 and TRBJ2-7; D might be TRBD2 (7 bases). The CDR3 runs 14 residues. The V gene lost 7 bases and the J gene lost 5 bases, with 18 bases spanning the gap. The V gene's germline CDR1 is MGHRA and CDR2 YSYEKL. CDR3 amino acids: CASTKGGGGNEQYF. The CDR3 DNA reads TGCGCCAGCACCAAAGGGGGGGGAGGGAACGAGCAGTACTTC.

This clonotype was counted ten times or more. The chain is built from TRBV24-1 and TRBJ2-1; 9 bases map to TRBD1. The trim removed 3 bases at V and 8 bases at J, leaving 7 bases unmatched. Germline loops: CDR1 KGHDR, CDR2 SFDVKD. CDR3 length: 15 amino acids. CDR3 residues: CATSDPGGQGYEQFF. CDR3 bases: TGTGCCACCAGTGATCCTGGGGGACAGGGCTATGAGCAGTTCTTC.

This clonotype was found many times. The V call is TRBV18, the J call TRBJ1-2; D possibly corresponds to TRBD1 (6 bases). This CDR3 has 13 amino acids. With 3 bases removed from V and 4 bases from J, the gap between germline ends came to 9 bases. Germline V CDR1 and CDR2: KGHSH, LQKENI. The CDR3 reads CASSPDSSYGYTF. The CDR3 coding sequence is TGTGCCAGCTCACCGGACAGCTCCTATGGCTACACCTTC.

This clonotype was counted ten times or more. This rearrangement joins TRBV7-3 to TRBJ2-2; TRBD2 might be the D (6 bases). The length of the CDR3 is 16 residues. Germline-derived CDR1 and CDR2 are SGHTA and FQGTGA. With 0 bases removed from V and 6 bases from J, the gap between germline ends came to 14 bases. CDR3 in amino acids: CASSLTPGSGAGELFF. The CDR3, as DNA: TGTGCCAGCAGCTTAACTCCGGGATCGGGAGCCGGGGAGCTGTTTTTT. The variable domain in full, with the rest retrieved from reference TRBV7-3 and TRBJ2-2, is GAGVSQTPSNKVTEKGKYVELRCDPISGHTALYWYRQSLGQGPEFLIYFQGTGAADDSGLPNDRFFAVRPEGSVSTLKIQRTERGDSAVYLCASSLTPGSGAGELFFGEGSRLTVL.

This clonotype was detected a few times. This sequence joins TRBV5-1 and TRBJ1-2, with 9 bases fitting TRBD1. The V and J ends lost 4 bases and 8 bases, in that order; junction bases with no gene match: 6. Per the germline V gene, CDR1 is SGHRS and CDR2 is YFSETQ. The CDR3 has 13 amino acids. The CDR3 DNA reads as TGCGCCAGCAGCCCCAGGGACAGGGAAGGCTACACCTTC. It yields the protein CASSPRDREGYTF.

This clonotype turned up a few times. The chain recombines TRBV5-1 with TRBJ1-2, with 8 bases lining up with TRBD1. This CDR3 comprises 13 residues. Germline CDR1 SGHRS, CDR2 YFSETQ. The ends lost 2 bases at V and 11 bases at J; junction bases unmatched: 8. The CDR3 loop reads CASSFFGTGLYTF. The CDR3 region has the DNA TGCGCCAGCAGCTTCTTTGGGACAGGTCTTTACACCTTC. The full variable domain, with the rest looked up from reference TRBV5-1 and TRBJ1-2, is KAGVTQTPRYLIKTRGQQVTLSCSPISGHRSVSWYQQTPGQGLQFLFEYFSETQRNKGNFPGRFSGRQFSNSRSEMNVSTLELGDSALYLCASSFFGTGLYTFGSGTRLTVV.